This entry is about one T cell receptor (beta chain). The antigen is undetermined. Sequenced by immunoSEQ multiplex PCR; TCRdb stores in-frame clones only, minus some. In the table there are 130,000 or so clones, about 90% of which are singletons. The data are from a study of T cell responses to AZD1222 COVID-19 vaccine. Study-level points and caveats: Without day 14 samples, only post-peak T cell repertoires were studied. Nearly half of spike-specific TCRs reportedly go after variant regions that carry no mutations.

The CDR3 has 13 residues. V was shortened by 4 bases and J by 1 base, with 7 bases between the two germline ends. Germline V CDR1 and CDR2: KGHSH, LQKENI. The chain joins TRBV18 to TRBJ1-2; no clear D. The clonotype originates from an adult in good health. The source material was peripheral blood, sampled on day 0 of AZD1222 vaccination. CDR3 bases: TGTGCCAGCTCACGCCAGAGTAACTATGGCTACACCTTC. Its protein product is CASSRQSNYGYTF.